This T cell receptor (beta chain) appears in the sequencing data of a study of T cell repertoires in aging, cancer and after chemotherapy. The template was genomic DNA from peripheral blood, not RNA. Germline V CDR1 and CDR2: GTSNPN, SVGIG (reference sequence). Trimming pared 2 bases from V and 1 base from J, leaving 14 bases between. The CDR3 is 15 amino acids. Rearranged V-D-J TRB sequences were amplified with a mixed TRB-A/B primer pool. One entry per CDR3 protein results from TCRdb running MiXCR on the multiplex PCR reads. The sample gives 7,000 to 9,500 distinct CDR3 sequences, under 25% of which show up once; about 13% is in the top ten. About this clonotype itself: What it recognizes is unknown.

Regarding the study as a whole: Hematological cancer patients had lymphoid organ infiltration that may impair thymic emigration or T cell expansion.

The sample taken for sequencing was blood. J is TRBJ1-2 and V is TRBV30, with TRBD1 as a possible D gene (5 bases). This receptor was obtained from a human donor with a blood cancer. The donor label of this sample is uncertain. CDR3 DNA sequence: TGTGCCTGGAGTCGGGTAGGGGTTTTTAACTATGGCTACACCTTC. This codes for CAWSRVGVFNYGYTF. Together with reference TRBV30 and TRBJ1-2, the CDR3 gives the full variable domain: SQTIHQWPATLVQPVGSPLSLECTVEGTSNPNLYWYRQAAGRGLQLLFYSVGIGQISSEVPQNLSASRPQDRQFILSSKKLLLSDSGFYLCAWSRVGVFNYGYTFGSGTRLTVV.